One TCR beta chain is described in this entry. Only in-frame clones appear in the TCRdb table, and some are missing; sequencing was by immunoSEQ multiplex PCR. The sample shows tens of thousands of clones, 92% of them seen only once. The ends were cut back, 0 bases at V and 0 bases at J, with 12 bases in the middle. This CDR3 region has 16 residues. These data come from a study of graft-versus-host responses after intestinal transplantation. Sequenced here: PBMCs, sampled 98 days after intestinal transplantation. The gene calls are TRBV5-7 and TRBJ1-2; weak D call: TRBD1 (6 bases). TRBV5-7 belongs to the ORF category, with a function that is uncertain. The receptor's source is a human patient who received an intestinal transplant, so some T cells may come from the graft donor. The CDR3 DNA reads as TGTGCCAGCAGCTTGGACAGGGCGAAATCTAACTATGGCTACACCTTC. Encoded protein: CASSLDRAKSNYGYTF.